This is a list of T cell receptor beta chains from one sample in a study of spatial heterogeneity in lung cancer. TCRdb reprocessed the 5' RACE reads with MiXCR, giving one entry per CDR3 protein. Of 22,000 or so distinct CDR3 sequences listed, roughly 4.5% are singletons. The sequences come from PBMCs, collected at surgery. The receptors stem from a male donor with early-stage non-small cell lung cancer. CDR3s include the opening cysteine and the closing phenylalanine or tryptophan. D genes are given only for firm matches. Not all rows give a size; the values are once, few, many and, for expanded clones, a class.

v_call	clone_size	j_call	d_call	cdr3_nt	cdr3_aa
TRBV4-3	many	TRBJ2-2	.	TGCGCCAGCGCCCGGGCCTTTAACACCGGGGAGCTGTTTTTT	CASARAFNTGELFF
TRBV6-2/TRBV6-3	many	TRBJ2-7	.	TGTGCCAGCAGTCAGGACCTGTTCTCCTACGAGCAGTACTTC	CASSQDLFSYEQYF
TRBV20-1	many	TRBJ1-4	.	TGCAGTGCTAGAGATCAGGGGACGGGGGGAAAACTGTTTTTT	CSARDQGTGGKLFF
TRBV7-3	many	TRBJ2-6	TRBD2	TGTGCCAGCAGCTTATGGGAGGGAAACTCTGGGGCCAACGTCCTGACTTTC	CASSLWEGNSGANVLTF
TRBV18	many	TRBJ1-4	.	TGTGCCAGCTCACCAAGGGAGGGAGAAAAACTGTTTTTT	CASSPREGEKLFF
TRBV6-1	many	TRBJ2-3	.	TGTGCCAGCAGAGTGAGGTCAGGGGAATCTAGCACAGATACGCAGTATTTT	CASRVRSGESSTDTQYF
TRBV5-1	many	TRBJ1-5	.	TGCGCCAGCAGCTTGTCGCCGGGACCCTCTAGGCCCCAGCATTTT	CASSLSPGPSRPQHF
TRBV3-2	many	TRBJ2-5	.	TGTGCCAGCAGCCAAAAGACAGGACAAGAGACCCAGTACTTC	CASSQKTGQETQYF
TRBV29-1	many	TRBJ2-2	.	TGCAGCGTCGAAGGACGGACCGGGGAGCTGTTTTTT	CSVEGRTGELFF
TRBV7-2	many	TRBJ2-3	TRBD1	TGTGCCAGCAGCTCAGGGGGACGGACATTCGATACGCAGTATTTT	CASSSGGRTFDTQYF
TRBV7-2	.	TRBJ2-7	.	TGTGCCAGCAGCTCCTGGACTGAAAGGAATAGGTACGAGCAGTACTTC	CASSSWTERNRYEQYF
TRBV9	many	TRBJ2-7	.	TGTGCCAGCAGCGTAGTAGGGGGCGAGCAGTACTTC	CASSVVGGEQYF
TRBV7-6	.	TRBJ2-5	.	TGTGCCAGCAGCCTTACTAATGCCGAGACCCAGTACTTC	CASSLTNAETQYF
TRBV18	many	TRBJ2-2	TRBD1	TGTGCCAGCTCAAGGAGACAGGGGAACACCGGGGAGCTGTTTTTT	CASSRRQGNTGELFF
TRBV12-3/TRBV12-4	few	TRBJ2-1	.	TGTGCCAGCAGTTGGAGCGGAAGCTCCTACAATGAGCAGTTCTTC	CASSWSGSSYNEQFF
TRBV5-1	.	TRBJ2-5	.	TGCGCCAGCAGCTTCGAGGGAACGGAGACCCAGTACTTC	CASSFEGTETQYF
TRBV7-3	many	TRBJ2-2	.	TGTGCCAGCAGCCCTCATCTGGGTCGGGTACCCGGGGAGCTGTTTTTT	CASSPHLGRVPGELFF
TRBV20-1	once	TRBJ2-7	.	TGCAGTGCTATTGATACCCAGAGCTCCTACGAGCAGTACTTC	CSAIDTQSSYEQYF
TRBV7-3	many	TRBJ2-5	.	TGTGCCAGCAGCCCGAAATACGGAGGGGTTATACAAGAGACCCAGTACTTC	CASSPKYGGVIQETQYF
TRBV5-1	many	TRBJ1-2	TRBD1	TGCGCCAGCAGCTGGGGGACAGGGGACTATGGCTACACCTTC	CASSWGTGDYGYTF
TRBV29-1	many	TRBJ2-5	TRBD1	TGCAGCGTACAGGGGAACTCGGAGACCCAGTACTTC	CSVQGNSETQYF
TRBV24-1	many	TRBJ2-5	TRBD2	TGTGCCACCAGCCCAAGGACTAGCGGGAGGGCTGGTGAGACCCAGTACTTC	CATSPRTSGRAGETQYF
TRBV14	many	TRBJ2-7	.	TGTGCCAGCAGCCAAGCCCCAGTCCTCGGGGAGCAGTACTTC	CASSQAPVLGEQYF
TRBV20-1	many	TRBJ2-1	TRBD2	TGCAGTGCTAGATACAGAGCGGGGGGACCCTACAATGAGCAGTTCTTC	CSARYRAGGPYNEQFF
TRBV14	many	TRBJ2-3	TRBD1	TGTGCCAGCAGCCAAGATCTTACGGGACAGGGGTCAAATACGCAGTATTTT	CASSQDLTGQGSNTQYF
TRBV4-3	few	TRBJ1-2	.	TGCGCCAGCAGCCAAGATTTCGGGGGTGGAGGCTACACCTTC	CASSQDFGGGGYTF
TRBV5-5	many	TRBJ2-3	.	TGTGCCAGCAGCTTGCGGGGGGCGAACACAGATACGCAGTATTTT	CASSLRGANTDTQYF
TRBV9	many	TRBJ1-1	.	TGTGCCAGCAGCGTACAGGTAACGAACACTGAAGCTTTCTTT	CASSVQVTNTEAFF
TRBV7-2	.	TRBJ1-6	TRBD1	TGTGCCAGCAGCGTTCGACAGGGGGGTAATTCACCCCTCCACTTT	CASSVRQGGNSPLHF
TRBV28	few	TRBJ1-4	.	TGTGCCAGCAGTTTATATAAGTCAGGGATTAATGAAAAACTGTTTTTT	CASSLYKSGINEKLFF
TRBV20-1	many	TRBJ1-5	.	TGCAGTGCTAGCGAAGGGTTATTTCAGCCCCAGCATTTT	CSASEGLFQPQHF
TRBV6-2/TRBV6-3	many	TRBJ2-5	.	TGTGCCAGCAGTTACGGAGAGACCCAGTACTTC	CASSYGETQYF
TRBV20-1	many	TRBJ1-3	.	TGCAGTGCTTCGCCCCTTAGCTCTGGAAACACCATATATTTT	CSASPLSSGNTIYF
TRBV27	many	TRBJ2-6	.	TGTGCCAGCAGCACGGACTCAGGGCGCCGAGCTGGGGCCAACGTCCTGACTTTC	CASSTDSGRRAGANVLTF
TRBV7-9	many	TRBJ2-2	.	TGTGCCAGCAGCCCTAGGGTCACCGGGGAGCTGTTTTTT	CASSPRVTGELFF
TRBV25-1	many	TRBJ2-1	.	TGTGCCAGCAGTGACCGTTGGGCCCAGAGAACCTCCTACAATGAGCAGTTCTTC	CASSDRWAQRTSYNEQFF
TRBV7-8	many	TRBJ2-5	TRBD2	TGTGCCAGCAGTAATAGACTAGCGGGGGAGAAAGAGACCCAGTACTTC	CASSNRLAGEKETQYF